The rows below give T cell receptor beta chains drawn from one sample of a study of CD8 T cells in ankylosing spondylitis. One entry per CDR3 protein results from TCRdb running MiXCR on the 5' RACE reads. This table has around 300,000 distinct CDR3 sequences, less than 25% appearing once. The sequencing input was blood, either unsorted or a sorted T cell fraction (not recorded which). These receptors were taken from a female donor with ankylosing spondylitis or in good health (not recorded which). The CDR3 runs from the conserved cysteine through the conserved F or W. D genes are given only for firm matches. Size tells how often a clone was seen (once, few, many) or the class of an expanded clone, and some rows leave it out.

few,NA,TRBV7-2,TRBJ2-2,TGTGCCAGCAGCTTTACAGGTCCGGGGGAGCTGTTTTTT,CASSFTGPGELFF
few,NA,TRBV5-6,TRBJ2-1,TGTGCCAGCAGCTTGGCAGCGGCAGTAGGTGAGCAGTTCTTC,CASSLAAAVGEQFF
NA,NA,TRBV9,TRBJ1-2,TGTGCCAGCAGCGTAGCCAGCACCCTTCCCCTCACCTTC,CASSVASTLPLTF
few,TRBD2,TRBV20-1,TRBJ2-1,TGCAGTGCGGACCGAGCTAGCGGGAGTGATAATGAGCAGTTCTTC,CSADRASGSDNEQFF
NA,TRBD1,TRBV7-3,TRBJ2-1,TGTGCCAGCAGCCCAATAGTGGTACAGGGGGCCGGGGAGCAGTTCTTC,CASSPIVVQGAGEQFF
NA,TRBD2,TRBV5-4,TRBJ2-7,TGTGCCAGCAGCCCCAACCATCTAGCGGGGCGCTACGAGCAGTACTTC,CASSPNHLAGRYEQYF
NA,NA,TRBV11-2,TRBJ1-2,TGTGCCAGCAGCTTAGTGCAGCAACACTATGGCTACACCTTC,CASSLVQQHYGYTF
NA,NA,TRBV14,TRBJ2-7,TGTGCCAGCAGCCCCAGATCTTTATACGAGCAGTACTTC,CASSPRSLYEQYF
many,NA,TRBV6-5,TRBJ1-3,TGTGCCAGCAGCCTAGGGCCCCGGGTCTCTGGAAACACCATATATTTT,CASSLGPRVSGNTIYF
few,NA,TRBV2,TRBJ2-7,TGTGCCAGCAGTGCCACTACCTACGAGCAGTACTTC,CASSATTYEQYF
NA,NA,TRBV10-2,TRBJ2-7,TGCGCCAGCAGCGTGGGCTCCTACGAGCAGTACTTC,CASSVGSYEQYF
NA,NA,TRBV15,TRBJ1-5,TGTGCCACCAGCAGGCAGAGCAATCGCAATCAGCCCCAGCATTTT,CATSRQSNRNQPQHF
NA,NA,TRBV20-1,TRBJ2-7,TGCAGTGCTCATAGGTCGTCGCGCGGGACCGAGTACTTC,CSAHRSSRGTEYF
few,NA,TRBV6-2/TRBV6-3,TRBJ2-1,TGTGCCAGCAGTTACTCCCCTCTAGCTTTCAATGAGCAGTTCTTC,CASSYSPLAFNEQFF
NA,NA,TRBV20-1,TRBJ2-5,TGCAGTGCTCCACGGACTGGAGAGACCCAGTACTTC,CSAPRTGETQYF
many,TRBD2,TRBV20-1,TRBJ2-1,TGCAGTGCTAGATGGGGCGGGAGCTCCTACAATGAGCAGTTCTTC,CSARWGGSSYNEQFF
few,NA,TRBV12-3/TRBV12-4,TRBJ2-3,TGTGCCAGCAGTCCACGACAGACTAGCACAGATACGCAGTATTTT,CASSPRQTSTDTQYF
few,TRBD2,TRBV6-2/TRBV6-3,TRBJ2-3,TGTGCCAGCAGTCCCGGGACTAGCGGGAGGCGTACGCAGTATTTT,CASSPGTSGRRTQYF
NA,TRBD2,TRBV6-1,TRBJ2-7,TGTGCCAGCAGTCGACTAGCGGGAGGTAGGAGCTCCTACGAGCAGTACTTC,CASSRLAGGRSSYEQYF
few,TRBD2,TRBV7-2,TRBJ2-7,TGTGCCAGCAGCTCCCGAGCGGGACCCTACGAGCAGTACTTC,CASSSRAGPYEQYF
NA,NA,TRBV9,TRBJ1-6,TGTGCCAGCAGCGAGGGGGATAACTATAATTCACCCCTCCACTTT,CASSEGDNYNSPLHF
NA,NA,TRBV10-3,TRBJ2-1,TGTGCCACCGCGCGGGAAGTCTACAATGAGCAGTTCTTC,CATAREVYNEQFF
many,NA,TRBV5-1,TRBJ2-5,TGCGCCAGCAGCTTGGGGACTACTCAAGAGACCCAGTACTTC,CASSLGTTQETQYF
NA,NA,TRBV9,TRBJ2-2,TGTGCCAGCAGCGTAGGCCAGGGGACCGGGGAGCTGTTTTTT,CASSVGQGTGELFF
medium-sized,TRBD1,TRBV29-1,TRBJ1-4,TGCAGCGTTGGGGGACAGGGGAAACTGTTTTTT,CSVGGQGKLFF
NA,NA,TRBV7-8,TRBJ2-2,TGTGCCAGCAGCTTAGCGGGGCAGGGAGACACCGGGGAGCTGTTTTTT,CASSLAGQGDTGELFF
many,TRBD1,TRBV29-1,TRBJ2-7,TGCAGCGTATGGGGCACCGGGACAGGGGCCTACGAGCAGTACTTC,CSVWGTGTGAYEQYF
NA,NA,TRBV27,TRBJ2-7,TGTGCCAGCACTTCCAGGGGGGAGTTCCACGAGCAGTACTTC,CASTSRGEFHEQYF
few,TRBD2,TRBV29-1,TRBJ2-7,TGCAGCGTTGAAGTTGAGCAGGGCGGACTAGCGGGAGGCACAAATTCCTACGAGCAGTACTTC,CSVEVEQGGLAGGTNSYEQYF
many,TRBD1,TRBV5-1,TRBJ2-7,TGCGCCAGCAGCTTGGTCGGACAGGGAGAATACGAGCAGTACTTC,CASSLVGQGEYEQYF
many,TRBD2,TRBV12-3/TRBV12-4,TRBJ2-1,TGCGCCAGCAGCTTCGGGGGGAACAATGAGCAGTTCTTC,CASSFGGNNEQFF
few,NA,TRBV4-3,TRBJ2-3,TGCGCCAGCAGCCAAGGCGGGGGCGATACGCAGTATTTT,CASSQGGGDTQYF
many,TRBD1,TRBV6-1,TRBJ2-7,TGTGCCAGCAGTAGGGACAGGGTGGAAGAGCAGTACTTC,CASSRDRVEEQYF
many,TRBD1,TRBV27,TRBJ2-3,TGTGCCAGCAGTCTAGGGACAGGCACAGATACGCAGTATTTT,CASSLGTGTDTQYF
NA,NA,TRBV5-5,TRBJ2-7,TGTGCCAGCAGCCCGAGGGATGGGATAGGCTACGAGCAGTACTTC,CASSPRDGIGYEQYF
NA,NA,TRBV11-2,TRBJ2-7,TGTGCCAGCAGCTTAACTTCGTCTAGATCTGAGCAGTACTTC,CASSLTSSRSEQYF
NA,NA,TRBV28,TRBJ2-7,TGTGCCAGCTTCACAGGGTCTAGATCCTACGAGCAGTACTTC,CASFTGSRSYEQYF
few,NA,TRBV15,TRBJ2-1,TGTGCCACCAGCAGAGACCGACTAGTCGATGAGCAGTTCTTC,CATSRDRLVDEQFF
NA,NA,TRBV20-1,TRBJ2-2,TGCAGCACTCACGGGGTTACCGGGGAGCTGTTTTTT,CSTHGVTGELFF
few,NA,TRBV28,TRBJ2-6,TGTGCCAGCAAAGGTACAAGGAGCTCTGGGGCCAACGTCCTGACTTTC,CASKGTRSSGANVLTF
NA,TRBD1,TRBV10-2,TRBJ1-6,TGCGCCAGCAGGAGGAGGACAGGTGGACGTGGTTATTCACCCCTCCACTTT,CASRRRTGGRGYSPLHF
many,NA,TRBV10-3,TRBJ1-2,TGTGCCATCAGTGAGGCAGGGGACTATGGCTACACCTTC,CAISEAGDYGYTF